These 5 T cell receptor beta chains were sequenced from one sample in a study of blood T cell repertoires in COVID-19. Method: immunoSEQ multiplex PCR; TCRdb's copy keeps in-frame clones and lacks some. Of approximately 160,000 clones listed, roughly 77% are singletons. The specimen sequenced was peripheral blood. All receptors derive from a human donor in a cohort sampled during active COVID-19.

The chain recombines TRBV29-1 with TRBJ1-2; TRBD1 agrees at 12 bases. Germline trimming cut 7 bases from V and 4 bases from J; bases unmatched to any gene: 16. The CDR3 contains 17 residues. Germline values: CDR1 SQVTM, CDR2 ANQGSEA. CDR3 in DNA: TGCAGCGCAAACTACCGGGACAGGGGGCCAAGGGGCTATGGCTACACCTTC. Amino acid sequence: CSANYRDRGPRGYGYTF.

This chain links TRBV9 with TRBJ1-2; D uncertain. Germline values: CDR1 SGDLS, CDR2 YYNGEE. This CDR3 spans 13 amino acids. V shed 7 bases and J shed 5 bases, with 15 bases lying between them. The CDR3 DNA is TGTGCCAGCGGTTCTGGTATACGGTATGGCTACACCTTC. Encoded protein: CASGSGIRYGYTF. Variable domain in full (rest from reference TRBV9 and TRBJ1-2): DSGVTQTPKHLITATGQRVTLRCSPRSGDLSVYWYQQSLDQGLQFLIQYYNGEERAKGNILERFSAQQFPDLHSELNLSSLELGDSALYFCASGSGIRYGYTFGSGTRLTVV.

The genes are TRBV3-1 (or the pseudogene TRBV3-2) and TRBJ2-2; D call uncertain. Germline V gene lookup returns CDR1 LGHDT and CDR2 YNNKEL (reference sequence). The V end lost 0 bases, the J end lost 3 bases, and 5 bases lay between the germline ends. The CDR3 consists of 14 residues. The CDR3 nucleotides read TGTGCCAGCAGCCAAGATGGCCACACCGGGGAGCTGTTTTTT. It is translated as CASSQDGHTGELFF.

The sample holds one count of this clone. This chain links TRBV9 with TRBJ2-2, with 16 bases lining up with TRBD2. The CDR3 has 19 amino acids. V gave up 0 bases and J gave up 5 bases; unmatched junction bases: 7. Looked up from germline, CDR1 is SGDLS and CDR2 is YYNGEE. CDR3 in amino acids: CASSVGGLAGGPRTGELFF. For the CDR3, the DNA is TGTGCCAGCAGCGTAGGGGGACTAGCGGGAGGGCCTCGGACCGGGGAGCTGTTTTTT.

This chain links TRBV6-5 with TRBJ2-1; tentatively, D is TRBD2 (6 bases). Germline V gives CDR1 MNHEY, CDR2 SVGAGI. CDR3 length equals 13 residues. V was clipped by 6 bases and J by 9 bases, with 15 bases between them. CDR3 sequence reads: CASRWMGRIEQFF. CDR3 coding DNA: TGTGCCAGCAGGTGGATGGGGAGGATTGAGCAGTTCTTC.